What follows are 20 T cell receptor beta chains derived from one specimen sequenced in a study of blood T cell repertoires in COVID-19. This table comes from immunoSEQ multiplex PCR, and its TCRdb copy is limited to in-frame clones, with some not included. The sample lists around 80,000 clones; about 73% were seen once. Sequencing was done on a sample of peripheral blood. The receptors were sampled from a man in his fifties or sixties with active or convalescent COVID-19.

CDR3 region: CASSLTEVRTDTQYF. The CDR3 nucleotides are TGTGCCAGCAGCCTCACCGAGGTCCGGACAGATACGCAGTATTTT. The J gene is TRBJ2-3, the V gene TRBV13, with D unclear. Germline V gives CDR1 PRHDT, CDR2 FYEKMQ (reference sequence). Trimming shortened V by 5 bases and J by 3 bases, and 15 bases separated the two germline ends. CDR3 length: 15 residues.

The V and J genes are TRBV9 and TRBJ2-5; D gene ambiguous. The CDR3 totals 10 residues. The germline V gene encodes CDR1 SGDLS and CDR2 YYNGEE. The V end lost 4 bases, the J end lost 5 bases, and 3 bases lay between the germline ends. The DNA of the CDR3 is TGTGCCAGCAGCCTGGAGACCCAGTACTTC. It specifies CASSLETQYF.

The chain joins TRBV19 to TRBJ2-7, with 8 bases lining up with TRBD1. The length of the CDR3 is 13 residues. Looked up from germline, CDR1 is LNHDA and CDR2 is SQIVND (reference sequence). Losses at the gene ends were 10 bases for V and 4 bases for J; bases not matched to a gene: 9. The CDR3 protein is CATSDRDHYEQYF. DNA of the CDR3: TGTGCCACCTCGGACAGGGACCATTACGAGCAGTACTTC. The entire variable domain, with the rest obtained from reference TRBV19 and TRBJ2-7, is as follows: DGGITQSPKYLFRKEGQNVTLSCEQNLNHDAMYWYRQDPGQGLRLIYYSQIVNDFQKGDIAEGYSVSREKKESFPLTVTSAQKNPTAFYLCATSDRDHYEQYFGPGTRLTVT.

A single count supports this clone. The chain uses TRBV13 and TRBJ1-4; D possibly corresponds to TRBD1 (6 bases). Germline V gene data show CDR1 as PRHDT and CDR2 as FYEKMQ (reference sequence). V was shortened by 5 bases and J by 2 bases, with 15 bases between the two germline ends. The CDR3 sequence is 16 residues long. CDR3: CASSTKGEGTNEKLFF. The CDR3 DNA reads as TGTGCCAGCAGCACTAAGGGGGAGGGGACTAATGAAAAACTGTTTTTT.

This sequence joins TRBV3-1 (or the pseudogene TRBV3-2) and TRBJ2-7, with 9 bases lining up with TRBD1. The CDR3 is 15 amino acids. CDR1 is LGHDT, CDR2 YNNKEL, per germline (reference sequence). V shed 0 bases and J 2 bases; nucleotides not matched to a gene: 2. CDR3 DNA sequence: TGTGCCAGCAGCCAAGAGGGACAGGGTCCCTACGAGCAGTACTTC. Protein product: CASSQEGQGPYEQYF.

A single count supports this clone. The CDR3 DNA is TGTGCCAGCAGCGACTACACCACAGGGGGTCTCGGCACTGAAGCTTTCTTT. This encodes CASSDYTTGGLGTEAFF. The chain joins TRBV5-6 to TRBJ1-1; 8 bases agree with TRBD1. The junction had 15 bases not matched to a gene; V was cut back by 4 bases and J by 4 bases. Germline lookup yields CDR1 SGHDT and CDR2 YYEEEE. The CDR3 consists of 17 residues.

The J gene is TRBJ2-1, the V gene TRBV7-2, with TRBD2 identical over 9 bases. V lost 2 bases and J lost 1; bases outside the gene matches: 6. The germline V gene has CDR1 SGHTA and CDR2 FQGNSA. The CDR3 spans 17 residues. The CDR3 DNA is TGTGCCAGCAGCTTAACGGGCGGGGGGGCATCCTACAATGAGCAGTTCTTC. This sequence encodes CASSLTGGGASYNEQFF.

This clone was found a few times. The CDR3 reads CASSQQGAQTEAFF. The DNA for the CDR3 is TGTGCCAGCAGCCAACAGGGGGCGCAGACTGAAGCTTTCTTT. V gene TRBV3-1 (or the pseudogene TRBV3-2) combines with J gene TRBJ1-1, with 8 positions matching TRBD1. Trimming cost V 2 bases and J 5 bases; bases outside gene matches: 4. The CDR3 totals 14 residues. Per the germline V gene, CDR1 is LGHDT and CDR2 is YNNKEL (reference sequence).

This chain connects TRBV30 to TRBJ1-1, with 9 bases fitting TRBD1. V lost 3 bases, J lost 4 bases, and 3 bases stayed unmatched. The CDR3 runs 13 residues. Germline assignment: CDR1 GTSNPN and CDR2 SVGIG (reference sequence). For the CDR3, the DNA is TGTGCCTGGAGAAGGGACAGGGCCACTGAAGCTTTCTTT. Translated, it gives CAWRRDRATEAFF.

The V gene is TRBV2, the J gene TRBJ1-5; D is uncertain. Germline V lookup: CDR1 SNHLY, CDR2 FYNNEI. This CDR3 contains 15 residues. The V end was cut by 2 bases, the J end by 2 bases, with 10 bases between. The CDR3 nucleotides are TGTGCCAGCAGTGAACGCGAGGTTGGCAATCAGCCCCAGCATTTT. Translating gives CASSEREVGNQPQHF.

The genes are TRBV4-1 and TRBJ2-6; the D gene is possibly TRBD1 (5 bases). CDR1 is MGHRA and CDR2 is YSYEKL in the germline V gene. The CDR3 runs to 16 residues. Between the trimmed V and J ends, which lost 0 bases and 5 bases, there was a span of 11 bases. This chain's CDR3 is CASSQDRVGRANVLTF. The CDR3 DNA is TGCGCCAGCAGCCAAGACAGGGTCGGTAGGGCCAACGTCCTGACTTTC.

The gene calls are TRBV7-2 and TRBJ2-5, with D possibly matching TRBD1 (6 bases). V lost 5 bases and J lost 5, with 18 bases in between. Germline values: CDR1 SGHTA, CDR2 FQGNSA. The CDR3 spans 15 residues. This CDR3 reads CASSIARGVWETQYF. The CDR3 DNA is TGTGCCAGCAGCATCGCCAGGGGAGTTTGGGAGACCCAGTACTTC. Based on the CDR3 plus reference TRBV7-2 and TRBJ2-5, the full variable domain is GAGVSQSPSNKVTEKGKDVELRCDPISGHTALYWYRQSLGQGLEFLIYFQGNSAPDKSGLPSDRFSAERTGGSVSTLTIQRTQQEDSAVYLCASSIARGVWETQYFGPGTRLLVL.

The CDR3 here is CASSSGQGGLYEQYF. The CDR3 coding sequence is TGTGCCAGCAGTTCGGGACAGGGTGGTTTGTACGAGCAGTACTTC. This chain connects TRBV27 to TRBJ2-7; 9 bases map to TRBD1. The CDR3 has 15 amino acids. Germline V CDR1 and CDR2: MNHEY, SMNVEV (reference sequence). Trimming removed 4 bases from V and 4 bases from J; junction bases left unmatched: 8.

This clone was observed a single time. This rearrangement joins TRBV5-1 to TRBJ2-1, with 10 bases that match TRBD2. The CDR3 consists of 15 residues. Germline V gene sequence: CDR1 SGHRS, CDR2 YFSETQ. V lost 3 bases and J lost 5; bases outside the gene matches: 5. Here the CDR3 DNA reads TGCGCCAGCAGCTCCTTAGCGGGGGGAAACAATGAGCAGTTCTTC. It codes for CASSSLAGGNNEQFF.

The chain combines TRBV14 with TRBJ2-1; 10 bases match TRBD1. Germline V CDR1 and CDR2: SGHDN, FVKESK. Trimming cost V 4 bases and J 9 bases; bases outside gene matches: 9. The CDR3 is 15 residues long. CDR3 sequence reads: CASSRDRGRVGEQFF. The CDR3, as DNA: TGTGCCAGCAGCCGTGACAGGGGGCGCGTAGGTGAGCAGTTCTTC.

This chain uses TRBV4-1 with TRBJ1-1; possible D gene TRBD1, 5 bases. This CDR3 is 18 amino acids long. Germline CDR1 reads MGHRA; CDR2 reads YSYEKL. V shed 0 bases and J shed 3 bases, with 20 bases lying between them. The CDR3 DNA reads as TGCGCCAGCAGCCAAGATATTGAGAGAGCAGGGCAGGACACTGAAGCTTTCTTT. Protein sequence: CASSQDIERAGQDTEAFF.

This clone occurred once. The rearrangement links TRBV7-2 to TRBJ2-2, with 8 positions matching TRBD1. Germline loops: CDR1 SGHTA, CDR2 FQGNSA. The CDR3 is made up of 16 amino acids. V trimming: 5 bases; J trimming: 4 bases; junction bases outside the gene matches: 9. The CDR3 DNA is TGTGCCAGCAGCCACCGGACAGGGACGGGCACCGGGGAGCTGTTTTTT. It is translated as CASSHRTGTGTGELFF.

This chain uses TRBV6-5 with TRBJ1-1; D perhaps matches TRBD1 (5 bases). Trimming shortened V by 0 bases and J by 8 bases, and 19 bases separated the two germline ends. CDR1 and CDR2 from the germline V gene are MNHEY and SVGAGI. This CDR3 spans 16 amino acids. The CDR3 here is CASSYSKGLLGSEAFF. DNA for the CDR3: TGTGCCAGCAGTTACTCGAAGGGACTCCTCGGTTCGGAAGCTTTCTTT.

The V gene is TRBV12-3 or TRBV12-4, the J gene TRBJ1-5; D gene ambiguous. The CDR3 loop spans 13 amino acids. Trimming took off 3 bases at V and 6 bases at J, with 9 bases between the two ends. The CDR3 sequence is CASSFRDFQPQHF. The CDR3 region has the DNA TGTGCCAGCAGTTTCCGGGATTTTCAGCCCCAGCATTTT.

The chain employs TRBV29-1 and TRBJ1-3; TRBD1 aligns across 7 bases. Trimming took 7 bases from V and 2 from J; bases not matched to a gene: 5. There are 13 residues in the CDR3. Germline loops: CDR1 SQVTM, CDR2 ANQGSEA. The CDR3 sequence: CSAKQGAGNTIYF. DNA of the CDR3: TGCAGCGCTAAGCAGGGGGCTGGAAACACCATATATTTT.